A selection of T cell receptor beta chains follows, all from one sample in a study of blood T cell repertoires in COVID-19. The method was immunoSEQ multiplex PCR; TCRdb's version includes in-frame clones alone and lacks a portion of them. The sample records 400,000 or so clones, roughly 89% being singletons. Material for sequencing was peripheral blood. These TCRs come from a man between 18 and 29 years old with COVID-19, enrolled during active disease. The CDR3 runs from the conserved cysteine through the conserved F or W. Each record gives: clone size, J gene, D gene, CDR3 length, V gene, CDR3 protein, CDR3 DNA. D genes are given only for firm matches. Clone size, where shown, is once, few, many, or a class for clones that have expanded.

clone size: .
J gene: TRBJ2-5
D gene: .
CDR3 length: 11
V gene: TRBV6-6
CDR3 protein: CASSSRETQYF
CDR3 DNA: TGTGCCAGCAGTTCTAGAGAGACCCAGTACTTC

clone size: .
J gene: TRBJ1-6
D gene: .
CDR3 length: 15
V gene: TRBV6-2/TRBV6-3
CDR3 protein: CASSYGGGGVPPLHF
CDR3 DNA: TGTGCCAGCAGTTACGGAGGCGGGGGTGTCCCACCCCTCCACTTT

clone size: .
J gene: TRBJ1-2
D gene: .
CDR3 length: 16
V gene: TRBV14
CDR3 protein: CASSQELGRGPYGYTF
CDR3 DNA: TGTGCCAGCAGCCAAGAATTGGGGAGGGGTCCCTATGGCTACACCTTC

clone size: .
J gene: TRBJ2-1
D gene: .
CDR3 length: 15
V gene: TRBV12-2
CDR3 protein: CASRGSGLAGNEQFF
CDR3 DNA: TGTGCAAGTCGCGGATCGGGACTAGCGGGCAATGAGCAGTTCTTC

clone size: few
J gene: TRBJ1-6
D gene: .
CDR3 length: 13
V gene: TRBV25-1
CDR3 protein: CASTSGARSPLHF
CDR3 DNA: TGTGCCAGCACCTCAGGGGCGCGTTCACCCCTCCACTTT

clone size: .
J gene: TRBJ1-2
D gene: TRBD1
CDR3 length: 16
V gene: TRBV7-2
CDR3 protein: CASSLFSGQGFYGYTF
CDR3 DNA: TGTGCCAGCAGCTTATTCTCGGGACAGGGGTTCTATGGCTACACCTTC

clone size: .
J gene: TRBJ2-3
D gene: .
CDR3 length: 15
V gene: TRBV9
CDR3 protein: CASSVVGAGTDTQYF
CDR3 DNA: TGTGCCAGCAGCGTAGTGGGAGCTGGCACAGATACGCAGTATTTT

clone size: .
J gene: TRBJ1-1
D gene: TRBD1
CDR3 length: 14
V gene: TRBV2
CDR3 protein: CASTQGQGNTEAFF
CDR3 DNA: TGTGCCAGCACCCAAGGACAGGGGAACACTGAAGCTTTCTTT

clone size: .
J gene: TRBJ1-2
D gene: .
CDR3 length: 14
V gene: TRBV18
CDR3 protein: CASSPTGSGRGYTF
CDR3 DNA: TGTGCCAGCTCACCGACAGGATCCGGTCGGGGCTACACCTTC

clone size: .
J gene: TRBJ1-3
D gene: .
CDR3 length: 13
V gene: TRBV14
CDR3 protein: CASLLYSGNTIYF
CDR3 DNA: TGTGCCAGCCTCCTATACTCTGGAAACACCATATATTTT

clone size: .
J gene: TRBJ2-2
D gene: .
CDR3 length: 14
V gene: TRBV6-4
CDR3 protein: CASPKKLGGGELFF
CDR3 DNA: TGTGCCAGCCCTAAAAAGTTGGGAGGCGGGGAGCTGTTTTTT

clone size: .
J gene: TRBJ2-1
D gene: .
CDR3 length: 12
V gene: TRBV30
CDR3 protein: CAWSVGEIEQFF
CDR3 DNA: TGTGCCTGGAGTGTAGGGGAAATTGAGCAGTTCTTC

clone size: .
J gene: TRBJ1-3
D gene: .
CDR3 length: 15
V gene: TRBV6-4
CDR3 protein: CASSENVGPGNTIYF
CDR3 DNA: TGTGCCAGCAGTGAGAATGTGGGGCCTGGAAACACCATATATTTT

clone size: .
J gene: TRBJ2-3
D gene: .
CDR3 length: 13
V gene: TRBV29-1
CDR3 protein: CSVGRRHTDTQYF
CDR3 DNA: TGCAGCGTTGGTAGGCGGCACACAGATACGCAGTATTTT

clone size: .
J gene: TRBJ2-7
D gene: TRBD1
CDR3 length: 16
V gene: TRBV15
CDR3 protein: CATRGETGPDSYEQYF
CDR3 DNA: TGTGCCACCAGGGGAGAGACAGGGCCCGACTCCTACGAGCAGTACTTC

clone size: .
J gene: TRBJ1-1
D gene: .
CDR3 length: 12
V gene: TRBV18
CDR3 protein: CASSQGRSEAFF
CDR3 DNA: TGTGCCAGCTCTCAGGGGCGGTCTGAAGCTTTCTTT

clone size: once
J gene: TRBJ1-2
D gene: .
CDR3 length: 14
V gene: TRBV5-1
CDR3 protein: CASSLSTGNYGYTF
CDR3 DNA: TGCGCCAGCAGCTTGAGTACAGGGAACTATGGCTACACCTTC

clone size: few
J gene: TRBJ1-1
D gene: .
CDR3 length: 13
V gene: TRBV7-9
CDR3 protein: CASSLVKNTEAFF
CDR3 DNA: TGTGCCAGCAGCTTAGTTAAGAACACTGAAGCTTTCTTT

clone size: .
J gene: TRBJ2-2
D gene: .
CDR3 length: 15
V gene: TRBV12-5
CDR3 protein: CASGPAGVNTGELFF
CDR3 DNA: TGTGCTAGTGGTCCGGCAGGGGTCAACACCGGGGAGCTGTTTTTT

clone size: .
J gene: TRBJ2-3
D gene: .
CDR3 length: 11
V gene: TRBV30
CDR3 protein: CALDTSYTQYF
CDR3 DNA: TGTGCTCTGGACACGTCTTATACGCAGTATTTT

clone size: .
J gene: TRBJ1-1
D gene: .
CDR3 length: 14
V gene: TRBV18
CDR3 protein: CASSPGGAVTEAFF
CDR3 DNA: TGTGCCAGCTCCCCGGGAGGGGCGGTCACTGAAGCTTTCTTT

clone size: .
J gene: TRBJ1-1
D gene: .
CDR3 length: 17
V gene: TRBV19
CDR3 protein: CASSMEGNGLMNTEAFF
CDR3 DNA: TGTGCCAGTAGTATGGAAGGGAACGGACTCATGAACACTGAAGCTTTCTTT

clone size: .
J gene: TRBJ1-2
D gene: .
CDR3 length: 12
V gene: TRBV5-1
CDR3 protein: CASSLQNYGYTF
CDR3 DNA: TGCGCCAGCAGCCTACAGAACTATGGCTACACCTTC

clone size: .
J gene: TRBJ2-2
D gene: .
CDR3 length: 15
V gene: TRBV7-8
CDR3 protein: CASSLERTNTGELFF
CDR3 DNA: TGTGCCAGCAGCTTAGAGCGGACCAACACCGGGGAGCTGTTTTTT

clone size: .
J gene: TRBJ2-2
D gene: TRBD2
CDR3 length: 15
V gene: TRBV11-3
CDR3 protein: CASSRVRGSTGELFF
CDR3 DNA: TGTGCCAGCAGCCGCGTGCGGGGGAGCACCGGGGAGCTGTTTTTT

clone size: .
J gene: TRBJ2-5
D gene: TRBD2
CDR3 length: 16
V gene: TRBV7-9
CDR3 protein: CASSLALGLAQETQYF
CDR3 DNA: TGTGCCAGCAGCTTAGCATTGGGACTAGCACAAGAGACCCAGTACTTC

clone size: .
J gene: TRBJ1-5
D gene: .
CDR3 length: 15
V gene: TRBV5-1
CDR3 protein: CASSPGQSSNQPQHF
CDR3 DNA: TGCGCCAGCAGCCCAGGACAGAGTAGCAATCAGCCCCAGCATTTT

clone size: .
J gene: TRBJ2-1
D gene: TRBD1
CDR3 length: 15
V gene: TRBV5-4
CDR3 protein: CASSSPGQGFHEQFF
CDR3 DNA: TGTGCCAGCAGCTCACCGGGACAGGGATTCCATGAGCAGTTCTTC

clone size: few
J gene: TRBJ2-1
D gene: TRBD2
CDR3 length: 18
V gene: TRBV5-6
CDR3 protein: CASKEGSGSESSYNEQFF
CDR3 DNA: TGTGCCAGCAAAGAGGGTAGCGGGAGCGAAAGCTCCTACAATGAGCAGTTCTTC

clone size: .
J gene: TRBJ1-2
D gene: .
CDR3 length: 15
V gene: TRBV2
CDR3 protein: CASSEWESNNYGYTF
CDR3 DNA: TGTGCCAGCAGTGAATGGGAGTCAAATAACTATGGCTACACCTTC

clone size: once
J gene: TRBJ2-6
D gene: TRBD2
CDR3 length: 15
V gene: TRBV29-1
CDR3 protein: CSARGGESGANVLTF
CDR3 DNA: TGCAGCGCCCGGGGAGGGGAATCTGGGGCCAACGTCCTGACTTTC

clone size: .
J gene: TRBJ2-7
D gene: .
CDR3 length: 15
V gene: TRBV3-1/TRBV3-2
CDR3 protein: CASSQGGYKPYEQYF
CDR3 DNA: TGTGCCAGCAGCCAGGGGGGATACAAACCCTACGAGCAGTACTTC

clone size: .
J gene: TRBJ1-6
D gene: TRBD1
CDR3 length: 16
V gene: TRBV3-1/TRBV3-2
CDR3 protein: CASNQGGTGRNSPLHF
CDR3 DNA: TGTGCCAGCAACCAAGGCGGGACAGGGCGAAATTCACCCCTCCACTTT

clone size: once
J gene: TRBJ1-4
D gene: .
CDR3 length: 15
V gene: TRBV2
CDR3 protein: CASSRLRGTNEKLFF
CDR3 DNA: TGTGCCAGCAGCCGACTCCGAGGCACCAATGAAAAACTGTTTTTT

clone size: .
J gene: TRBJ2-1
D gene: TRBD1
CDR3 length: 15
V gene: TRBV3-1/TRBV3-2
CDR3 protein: CASSANNRGNNEQFF
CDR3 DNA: TGTGCCAGCAGCGCGAATAACAGGGGGAACAATGAGCAGTTCTTC

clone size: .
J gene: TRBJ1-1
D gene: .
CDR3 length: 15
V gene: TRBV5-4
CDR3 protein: CASSSWGGLNTEAFF
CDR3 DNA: TGTGCCAGCAGCTCCTGGGGGGGACTGAACACTGAAGCTTTCTTT

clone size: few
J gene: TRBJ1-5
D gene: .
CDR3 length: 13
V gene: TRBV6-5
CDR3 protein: CASSQTGNQPQHF
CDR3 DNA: TGTGCCAGCAGTCAAACAGGGAATCAGCCCCAGCATTTT

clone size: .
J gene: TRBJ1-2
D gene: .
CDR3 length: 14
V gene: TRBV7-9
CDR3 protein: CASSLEAGNYGYTF
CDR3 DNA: TGTGCCAGCAGCTTAGAAGCGGGGAACTATGGCTACACCTTC

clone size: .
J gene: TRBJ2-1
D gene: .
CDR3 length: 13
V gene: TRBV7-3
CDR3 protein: CASSFWGANEQFF
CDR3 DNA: TGTGCCAGCAGCTTCTGGGGAGCCAATGAGCAGTTCTTC

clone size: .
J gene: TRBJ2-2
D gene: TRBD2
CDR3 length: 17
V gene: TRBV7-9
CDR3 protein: CASSSYRGGENTGELFF
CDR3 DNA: TGTGCCAGCAGCTCATACCGGGGGGGCGAGAACACCGGGGAGCTGTTTTTT

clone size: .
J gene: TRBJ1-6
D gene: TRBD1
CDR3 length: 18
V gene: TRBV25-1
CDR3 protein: CASSELVRDRDHNSPLHF
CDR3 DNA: TGTGCCAGCAGTGAATTGGTACGGGACAGGGACCATAATTCACCCCTCCACTTT

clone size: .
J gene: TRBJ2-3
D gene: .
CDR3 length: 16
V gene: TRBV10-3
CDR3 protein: CAISVRQVTGTDTQYF
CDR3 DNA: TGTGCCATCAGTGTTAGGCAGGTTACCGGAACAGATACGCAGTATTTT

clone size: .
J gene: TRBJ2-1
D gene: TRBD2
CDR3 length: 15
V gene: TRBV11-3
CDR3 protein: CASSPSGLARSEQFF
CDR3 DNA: TGTGCCAGCAGCCCCTCGGGACTAGCGCGTAGCGAGCAGTTCTTC

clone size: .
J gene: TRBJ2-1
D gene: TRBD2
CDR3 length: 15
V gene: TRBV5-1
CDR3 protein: CASSLGSSGSDEQFF
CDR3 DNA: TGCGCCAGCAGCTTGGGTTCTAGCGGGAGCGATGAGCAGTTCTTC

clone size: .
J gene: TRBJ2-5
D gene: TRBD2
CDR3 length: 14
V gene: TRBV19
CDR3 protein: CASSALAAAETQYF
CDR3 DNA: TGTGCCAGTAGTGCCCTAGCGGCAGCGGAGACCCAGTACTTC

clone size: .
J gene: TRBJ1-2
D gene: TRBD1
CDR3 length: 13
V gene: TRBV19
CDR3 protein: CAARGQGDYGYTF
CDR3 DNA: TGTGCCGCCCGGGGACAGGGGGACTATGGCTACACCTTC

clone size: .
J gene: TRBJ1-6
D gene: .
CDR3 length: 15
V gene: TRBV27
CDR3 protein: CASHPFRDEASPLHF
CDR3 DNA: TGTGCCAGCCATCCTTTCCGGGATGAGGCATCACCCCTCCACTTT

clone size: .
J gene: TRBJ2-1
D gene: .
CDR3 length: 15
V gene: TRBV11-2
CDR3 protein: CASSGDFAPYNEQFF
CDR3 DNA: TGTGCCAGCAGCGGGGACTTCGCCCCTTACAATGAGCAGTTCTTC

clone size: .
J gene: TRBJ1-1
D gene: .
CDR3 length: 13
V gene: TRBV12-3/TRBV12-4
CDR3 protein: CASTIQGYTEAFF
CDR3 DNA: TGTGCCAGCACCATCCAGGGGTACACTGAAGCTTTCTTT

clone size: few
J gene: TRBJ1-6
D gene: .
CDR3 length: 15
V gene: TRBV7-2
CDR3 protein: CASSPLVSYNSPLHF
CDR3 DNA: TGTGCCAGCAGCCCTCTTGTCTCCTATAATTCACCCCTCCACTTT

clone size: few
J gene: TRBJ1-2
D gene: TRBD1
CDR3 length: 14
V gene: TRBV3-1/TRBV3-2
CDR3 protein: CASSQVDRPYGYTF
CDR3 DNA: TGTGCCAGCAGCCAAGTGGACAGGCCGTATGGCTACACCTTC

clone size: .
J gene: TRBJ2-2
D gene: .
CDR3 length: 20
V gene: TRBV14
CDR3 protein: CASSQVLFLEGTAFTGELFF
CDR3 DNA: TGTGCCAGCAGCCAAGTACTATTCCTGGAGGGGACAGCTTTCACCGGGGAGCTGTTTTTT

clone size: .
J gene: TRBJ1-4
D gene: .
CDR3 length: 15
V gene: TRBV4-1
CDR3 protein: CASSQGTPANEKLFF
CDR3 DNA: TGCGCCAGCAGCCAGGGGACACCCGCTAATGAAAAACTGTTTTTT

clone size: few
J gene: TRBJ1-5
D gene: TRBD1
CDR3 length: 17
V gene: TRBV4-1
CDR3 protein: CASSLSLQGDFNQPQHF
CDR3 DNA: TGCGCCAGCAGCCTATCCTTACAGGGGGATTTCAATCAGCCCCAGCATTTT